The 15 T cell receptor beta chains presented below share a single source sample, sequenced in a study of monozygotic twins with cystic fibrosis. The method was immunoSEQ multiplex PCR; TCRdb's version includes in-frame clones alone and lacks a portion of them. The sample has about 35,000 clones; under 70% are singletons. The sample was blood. The origin of the receptors is a girl between 10 and 17 years old with cystic fibrosis.

This clone was seen once. The gene calls are TRBV7-9 and TRBJ2-6; D unclear. This CDR3 comprises 11 residues. Trimming took off 8 bases at V and 3 bases at J, with 2 bases between the two ends. The V gene's germline CDR1 is SEHNR and CDR2 FQNEAQ (reference sequence). The chain's CDR3 is CASGGANVLTF. The CDR3 region has the DNA TGTGCCAGCGGTGGGGCCAACGTCCTGACTTTC.

The rearrangement uses TRBV9 and TRBJ2-3; D gene uncertain. CDR3 length equals 15 residues. Looked up from germline, CDR1 is SGDLS and CDR2 is YYNGEE. Deletions cut 1 base from V and 7 bases from J, with 16 bases between. This CDR3 is CASSVFGVPDHTQYF. Here the CDR3 DNA reads TGTGCCAGCAGCGTATTCGGAGTACCAGATCATACGCAGTATTTT.

The chain links TRBV2 to TRBJ2-1; 9 nucleotides align to TRBD2. This CDR3 comprises 14 residues. Germline lookup yields CDR1 SNHLY and CDR2 FYNNEI. The junction had 5 bases not matched to a gene; V was cut back by 5 bases and J by 6 bases. CDR3 in amino acids: CASSQRTSVNEQFF. CDR3 coding DNA: TGTGCCAGCAGTCAGAGGACTAGCGTCAATGAGCAGTTCTTC.

The chain recombines TRBV4-2 with TRBJ2-2; perhaps D is TRBD1 or TRBD2 (6 bases each). V was pared by 1 base and J by 4 bases, with 19 bases between. The CDR3 covers 18 residues. The V gene's germline CDR1 is LGHNA and CDR2 YNFKEQ. In DNA form, the CDR3 reads TGTGCCAGCAGCCAAGTGTTGTGGGGGCCCGGGGGCACCGGGGAGCTGTTTTTT. Translated, it gives CASSQVLWGPGGTGELFF.

The chain carries TRBV30 and TRBJ2-3; D uncertain. This CDR3 is 12 amino acids long. CDR1 is GTSNPN and CDR2 is SVGIG in the germline V gene (reference sequence). With 4 bases removed from V and 0 bases from J, the gap between germline ends came to 5 bases. The CDR3 region is CAWTDSTDTQYF. In DNA, the CDR3 is TGTGCCTGGACCGACAGCACAGATACGCAGTATTTT.

This chain uses TRBV4-1 with TRBJ2-7; TRBD2 might be the D (5 bases). V was shortened by 3 bases and J by 4 bases, with 19 bases between the two germline ends. Looked up from germline, CDR1 is MGHRA and CDR2 is YSYEKL. The CDR3 extends over 16 amino acids. This CDR3 is CASSQGFLASAYEQYF. The CDR3 DNA reads TGCGCCAGCAGCCAGGGTTTCCTAGCCAGTGCTTACGAGCAGTACTTC.

V is TRBV4-3 and J is TRBJ1-4; tentatively, D is TRBD1 (5 bases). The V end was cut by 0 bases, the J end by 11 bases, with 13 bases between. Germline values: CDR1 LGHNA, CDR2 YSLEER. This CDR3 is 14 amino acids long. The CDR3 DNA is TGCGCCAGCAGCCAAGATGTGACAGTGGGGAAACTGTTTTTT. It is translated as CASSQDVTVGKLFF.

J is TRBJ2-1 and V is TRBV5-1; TRBD1 is a possible D gene (5 bases). The CDR3 runs to 17 residues. V dropped 0 bases and J dropped 0 bases, with 13 bases sitting between them. The germline CDR1 and CDR2 sequences are SGHRS and YFSETQ. The DNA for the CDR3 is TGCGCCAGCAGCTTGGAGACAGTTCCTTTCTCCTACAATGAGCAGTTCTTC. This codes for CASSLETVPFSYNEQFF.

In nucleotides, the CDR3 is TGCGCCAGCAGCTTGGCCCCAGGTCAAGAGACCCAGTACTTC. The encoded protein is CASSLAPGQETQYF. The chain combines TRBV5-1 with TRBJ2-5, with no clear D. Germline CDR1 reads SGHRS; CDR2 reads YFSETQ. This CDR3 comprises 14 residues. V lost 0 bases to trimming and J lost 2 bases, with 8 bases between them.

The rearrangement joins TRBV10-3 to TRBJ1-1, with D possibly matching TRBD1 (5 bases). Germline V gives CDR1 ENHRY, CDR2 SYGVKD. CDR3 length equals 18 residues. Trimming left V 4 bases short and J 11 bases short, with 32 bases between. As DNA, the CDR3 is TGTGCCATCAGTGGGGATGCAGGGAGTGGACCCGGGGGATTGGTCGCTTTCTTT. Its translation is CAISGDAGSGPGGLVAFF.

This clone has more than one count but fewer than ten. V is TRBV6-5 and J is TRBJ1-1; D is ambiguous. V was trimmed by 5 bases and J by 4 bases, leaving 11 bases between them. Per germline, CDR1 MNHEY and CDR2 SVGAGI. The CDR3 is 13 amino acids. In DNA, the CDR3 is TGTGCCAGCAGTAAGGGATTAGGCACTGAAGCTTTCTTT. It is translated as CASSKGLGTEAFF.

CDR3 protein: CASSLDRQGRAEAFF. In DNA form, the CDR3 reads TGTGCCAGCAGCTTGGACCGACAGGGGCGGGCTGAAGCTTTCTTT. V is TRBV5-4 and J is TRBJ1-1; 8 nucleotides align to TRBD1. The CDR3 sequence is 15 residues long. V trimming: 0 bases; J trimming: 6 bases; junction bases outside the gene matches: 7. Germline V gene sequence: CDR1 SGHNT, CDR2 YYREEE (reference sequence).

This sequence joins TRBV2 and TRBJ2-7; no clear D. The germline gives CDR1 SNHLY, CDR2 FYNNEI. With 1 base removed from V and 3 bases from J, the gap between germline ends came to 7 bases. The CDR3 is made up of 13 amino acids. CDR3 sequence reads: CASSEGSSYEQYV. The CDR3, as DNA: TGTGCCAGCAGTGAAGGTAGTAGCTACGAGCAGTACGTC.

The genes are TRBV4-3 and TRBJ2-5; 10 bases are shared with TRBD1. CDR1 LGHNA and CDR2 YSLEER come from the germline V gene. The V and J ends lost 0 bases and 4 bases, in that order; junction bases with no gene match: 5. The CDR3 has 16 amino acids. CDR3 nucleotide sequence: TGCGCCAGCAGCCAAGATGGGGGACAGGGGAGAGAGACCCAGTACTTC. Amino acids: CASSQDGGQGRETQYF.

V gene TRBV7-2 combines with J gene TRBJ1-1; 9 bases match TRBD1. V gave up 10 bases and J gave up 2 bases; unmatched junction bases: 5. This CDR3 is 13 amino acids long. Per the germline V gene, CDR1 is SGHTA and CDR2 is FQGNSA. CDR3 nucleotides: TGTGCCACCTCGGGACAGGGAAACACTGAAGCTTTCTTT. Translated, it gives CATSGQGNTEAFF.